The clone carrying this T cell receptor (beta chain) occurred a few times. Its antigen is as yet unknown. Hyperthyroidism of Graves' type that showed no ophthalmopathy progression within 18 months was stable. Amplification targeted TCR beta CDR3 regions from RNA transcripts. With the HTBI primer set, the TCR CDR3 went through a first round of RT-PCR. TCRdb fed the multiplex PCR reads into MiXCR, producing one record per CDR3 protein. The sample gives under 350,000 distinct CDR3 sequences, over 15% of which show up once; about half is in the top ten. The sample belongs to a study of T cells in Graves' hyperthyroidism and ophthalmopathy. Study-level points and caveats: From stable hyperthyroidism, ophthalmopathy was set apart by a 13 V-J model. A median about 7 months before onset, the model predicted ophthalmopathy.

Specimen: blood. This receptor was identified in a woman in her 50s with Graves' hyperthyroidism.

The CDR3 DNA is TGTGCCAGCAGGGACTCGCGCCCGGCTCTCGAGCAGTACTTC. It codes for CASRDSRPALEQYF. V gene TRBV2 combines with J gene TRBJ2-7, with a tentative D call TRBD2 (5 bases). V lost 6 bases, J lost 6 bases, and 18 bases lay in between. The germline gives CDR1 SNHLY, CDR2 FYNNEI. This CDR3 region has 14 residues. Drawing the rest from reference TRBV2 and TRBJ2-7, the complete variable domain is EPEVTQTPSHQVTQMGQEVILRCVPISNHLYFYWYRQILGQKVEFLVSFYNNEISEKSEIFDDQFSVERPDGSNFTLKIRSTKLEDSAMYFCASRDSRPALEQYFGPGTRLTVT.